This T cell receptor (beta chain) appears in the sequencing data of a study of control samples from healthy donors and cancer patients. The table came from immunoSEQ multiplex PCR; TCRdb's copy has only in-frame clones and leaves some out. The table records some 44,000 clones, approximately 70% of them present only once. The CDR3 consists of 12 residues. Between the trimmed V and J ends, which lost 4 bases and 8 bases, there was a span of 14 bases. Germline loops: CDR1 SQVTM, CDR2 ANQGSEA. This clonotype originated in a male donor with melanoma. Sequencing was performed on formalin-fixed, paraffin-embedded tissue. The V gene is TRBV29-1, the J gene TRBJ1-2, with D perhaps TRBD1 (5 bases). The CDR3 is CSVGDSFYGYTF. In nucleotides, the CDR3 is TGCAGCGTTGGAGACAGTTTTTACGGCTACACCTTC.